This T cell receptor (beta chain) was sequenced for a study of T cells in Graves' hyperthyroidism and ophthalmopathy. RNA transcripts yielded amplified TCR beta CDR3 regions. TCR CDR3 regions were first amplified by RT-PCR with HTBI primers. TCRdb fed the multiplex PCR reads into MiXCR, producing one record per CDR3 protein. Among around 350,000 distinct CDR3 sequences listed, roughly 15% were seen once. The sample holds many counts of this clonotype. Sequenced input: blood. This TCR was sampled from a woman in her sixties or seventies with Graves' ophthalmopathy.

In DNA form, the CDR3 reads TGTGCCGGTGGGCGGGATCAGCCCCAGCATTTT. This encodes CAGGRDQPQHF. The chain couples TRBV28 to TRBJ1-5; D unresolved. V was cut by 11 bases and J by 5 bases, with 10 bases left in between. This CDR3 has 11 residues. Per the germline V gene, CDR1 is MDHEN and CDR2 is SYDVKM.